The 26 T cell receptor beta chains reported below all come from one sample, sequenced in a study of T cells in Graves' hyperthyroidism and ophthalmopathy. Regions amplified from RNA transcripts were the TCR beta CDR3 regions. Carried out on the TCR CDR3, a first-round RT-PCR used the HTBI primer set. TCRdb redid the calling of the multiplex PCR reads with MiXCR, one entry per CDR3 protein. The repertoire has 360,000 or so distinct CDR3 sequences, roughly 15% of them found once; the top ten carry 15% to 20%. The sample comprised blood. These receptors were obtained from a woman aged 60 to 75 with Graves' ophthalmopathy.

The chain recombines TRBV15 with TRBJ2-3; the match to TRBD1 covers 10 bases. The J segment lost 0 bases and the V segment lost 3 bases, leaving 0 bases of the junction unmatched. Germline assignment: CDR1 LNHNV and CDR2 YYDKDF (reference sequence). The CDR3 has 15 residues. As DNA, the CDR3 is TGTGCCACCAGCAGGGGACAGGGGAGCACAGATACGCAGTATTTT. This sequence encodes CATSRGQGSTDTQYF.

This clonotype was observed many times. The chain couples TRBV27 to TRBJ2-3, with 8 bases lining up with TRBD2. From germline, CDR1 is MNHEY and CDR2 SMNVEV (reference sequence). This CDR3 comprises 16 residues. Trimming removed 11 bases from V and 1 base from J; junction bases left unmatched: 14. This chain's CDR3 is CASHAPGGPGTDTQYF. The DNA of the CDR3 is TGTGCCTCACATGCCCCGGGAGGGCCAGGCACAGATACGCAGTATTTT.

This clonotype was seen repeatedly, ten times or more. The V call is TRBV2, the J call TRBJ2-5; the match to TRBD1 covers 9 bases. V lost 5 bases to trimming and J lost 4 bases; unmatched junction nucleotides: 8. Germline CDR1 and CDR2: SNHLY and FYNNEI. The CDR3 contains 15 residues. CDR3 sequence reads: CASSRDRANRETQYF. The CDR3 DNA sequence: TGTGCCAGCAGTCGGGACAGGGCGAACCGAGAGACCCAGTACTTC. The full variable domain, rest sourced from reference TRBV2 and TRBJ2-5, is EPEVTQTPSHQVTQMGQEVILRCVPISNHLYFYWYRQILGQKVEFLVSFYNNEISEKSEIFDDQFSVERPDGSNFTLKIRSTKLEDSAMYFCASSRDRANRETQYFGPGTRLLVL.

This clonotype has only a few counts. This chain links TRBV18 with TRBJ2-7; D assignment may be TRBD1 or TRBD2 (5 bases each). This CDR3 is 14 amino acids long. Germline loops: CDR1 KGHSH, CDR2 LQKENI. Trimming left V 3 bases short and J 0 bases short, with 9 bases between. CDR3 coding DNA: TGTGCCAGCTCACCTGACGGGACCTCCTACGAGCAGTACTTC. This codes for CASSPDGTSYEQYF.

The V and J genes are TRBV28 and TRBJ2-7; 8 bases fit TRBD1. With V trimmed by 4 bases and J by 2 bases, 4 bases remained unmatched. The CDR3 length is 14 residues. The germline V gene encodes CDR1 MDHEN and CDR2 SYDVKM. This CDR3 reads CASSSTGVTYEQYF. In nucleotides, the CDR3 is TGTGCCAGCAGTTCGACAGGGGTCACCTACGAGCAGTACTTC.

There are many counts of this clonotype. This chain links TRBV28 with TRBJ2-3; D perhaps matches TRBD1 (7 bases). The germline gives CDR1 MDHEN, CDR2 SYDVKM. This CDR3 has 16 amino acids. V was clipped by 2 bases and J by 3 bases, with 15 bases between them. CDR3 sequence (DNA): TGTGCCAGCAGTTTAGGGGGGACAGTCCTTACAGATACGCAGTATTTT. This gives the protein CASSLGGTVLTDTQYF.

This clonotype has ten or more counts. CDR3 DNA: TGCGCCAGCAAGGGGTTCGGGGGGGCGGCGGATGAGCAGTTCTTC. Translating it yields CASKGFGGAADEQFF. The V call is TRBV5-1, the J call TRBJ2-1, with 8 bases identical to TRBD2. CDR3 length: 15 amino acids. Looked up from germline, CDR1 is SGHRS and CDR2 is YFSETQ. Trimming took 6 bases from V and 8 from J; bases not matched to a gene: 13.

The chain uses TRBV19 and TRBJ2-7, with 8 bases fitting TRBD1. The junction had 7 bases not matched to a gene; V was cut back by 8 bases and J by 4 bases. CDR3 length equals 13 residues. Germline CDR1 reads LNHDA; CDR2 reads SQIVND (reference sequence). CDR3 residues: CASHDRTGYEQYF. The CDR3 bases are TGTGCCAGTCACGACAGGACAGGGTACGAGCAGTACTTC.

The V and J genes are TRBV19 and TRBJ2-3; D is perhaps TRBD2 (5 bases). Germline CDR1 is LNHDA and CDR2 is SQIVND (reference sequence). Trimming took off 10 bases at V and 8 bases at J, with 25 bases between the two ends. This CDR3 region has 15 residues. DNA of the CDR3: TGTGCCACCGACCCCGGCTATGAACTCGGGGTTACGCAGTATTTT. It codes for CATDPGYELGVTQYF.

The sample holds a few counts of this clonotype. CDR3 sequence (DNA): TGTGCCAGCGAGTACGGGGGGAACACTGAAGCTTTCTTT. Residues: CASEYGGNTEAFF. This sequence joins TRBV6-1 and TRBJ1-1; the D gene is possibly TRBD1 (5 bases). V lost 8 bases and J lost 1, with 11 bases in between. This CDR3 has 13 residues. Germline CDR1 is MNHNS and CDR2 is SASEGT.

The CDR3 protein is CASSPEGRTGGYNEQFF. CDR3 sequence (DNA): TGCGCCAGCAGCCCGGAGGGCAGGACAGGGGGCTACAATGAGCAGTTCTTC. The chain is built from TRBV4-1 and TRBJ2-1; 10 bases match TRBD1. Germline-derived CDR1 and CDR2 are MGHRA and YSYEKL. V was clipped by 4 bases and J by 3 bases; unmatched bases: 9. This CDR3 spans 17 amino acids.

Ten or more counts support this clonotype. This chain links TRBV6-1 with TRBJ1-6; D might be TRBD1 (6 bases). The V end was cut by 5 bases, the J end by 5 bases, with 16 bases between. CDR3 length equals 16 residues. CDR1 and CDR2 (germline): MNHNS, SASEGT. The chain's CDR3 is CASSSSWDIDNSPLHF. The CDR3 DNA sequence: TGTGCCAGCAGTTCGAGTTGGGACATAGATAATTCACCCCTCCACTTT.

The chain recombines TRBV9 with TRBJ1-1; D is ambiguous. Germline V gives CDR1 SGDLS, CDR2 YYNGEE. The CDR3 is made up of 15 amino acids. The germline V and J ends were trimmed by 3 bases and 1 base, with 13 bases remaining between them. This chain's CDR3 is CASSAHWTGNTEAFF. DNA for the CDR3: TGTGCCAGCAGCGCTCACTGGACGGGGAACACTGAAGCTTTCTTT.

This clonotype was counted ten times or more. The rearrangement uses TRBV7-9 and TRBJ2-5; D is uncertain. Germline lookup yields CDR1 SEHNR and CDR2 FQNEAQ (reference sequence). This CDR3 region has 11 residues. V gave up 5 bases and J gave up 6 bases, with 7 bases separating them. The CDR3 bases are TGTGCCAGCAGCGCCGGGCAGACCCAGTACTTC. It yields the protein CASSAGQTQYF. Full variable domain (rest looked up from reference TRBV7-9 and TRBJ2-5): DTGVSQNPRHKITKRGQNVTFRCDPISEHNRLYWYRQTLGQGPEFLTYFQNEAQLEKSRLLSDRFSAERPKGSFSTLEIQRTEQGDSAMYLCASSAGQTQYFGPGTRLLVL.

This clonotype has a count of ten or more. The rearrangement links TRBV11-2 to TRBJ2-2; 13 nucleotides match TRBD2. The CDR3 loop spans 16 amino acids. Germline CDR1 is SGHAT and CDR2 is FQNNGV. Unmatched junction bases numbered 6, after V lost 6 bases and J lost 5 bases. The CDR3 reads CASRSLAGGYTGELFF. In DNA form, the CDR3 reads TGTGCCAGCAGATCACTAGCGGGAGGGTATACCGGGGAGCTGTTTTTT.

This clonotype was observed a handful of times. The chain recombines TRBV30 with TRBJ2-3; 9 nucleotides line up with TRBD2. CDR3 length: 15 amino acids. V gave up 0 bases and J gave up 6 bases; unmatched junction bases: 7. Germline V CDR1 and CDR2: GTSNPN, SVGIG (reference sequence). Here the CDR3 DNA reads TGTGCCTGGAGTGTAGGTAGCGGGGGCCGGGATACGCAGTATTTT. This sequence encodes CAWSVGSGGRDTQYF.

The sample holds a few counts of this clonotype. This chain connects TRBV4-1 to TRBJ1-1; D not resolved. The length of the CDR3 is 16 residues. V lost 4 bases, J lost 0 bases, and 15 bases lay in between. Looked up from germline, CDR1 is MGHRA and CDR2 is YSYEKL. The CDR3 bases are TGCGCCAGCAGCCCGATGGGCGCAGGTTTGAACACTGAAGCTTTCTTT. It codes for CASSPMGAGLNTEAFF.

The CDR3 loop reads CASRVTGGGEKLFF. The DNA for the CDR3 is TGCGCCAGCAGAGTGACAGGGGGTGGTGAAAAACTGTTTTTT. V is TRBV5-1 and J is TRBJ1-4; 9 nucleotides agree with TRBD1. Germline CDR1 and CDR2: SGHRS and YFSETQ. The CDR3 totals 14 residues. V shed 5 bases and J 7 bases; nucleotides not matched to a gene: 6.

This clonotype was seen repeatedly, ten times or more. The chain uses TRBV4-1 and TRBJ1-2; TRBD1 matches 8 bases. There are 16 residues in the CDR3. The germline V gene encodes CDR1 MGHRA and CDR2 YSYEKL. The J segment lost 10 bases and the V segment lost 3 bases, leaving 16 bases of the junction unmatched. CDR3 bases: TGCGCCAGCAGCCATCCTGGACAGGGTAGGAGGGGAGTCTACACCTTC. Amino acid sequence: CASSHPGQGRRGVYTF.

This clonotype came up many times. The chain combines TRBV18 with TRBJ2-7; TRBD2 is a possible D gene (6 bases). The germline V gene encodes CDR1 KGHSH and CDR2 LQKENI. V shed 3 bases and J shed 0 bases, with 12 bases lying between them. The CDR3 is 15 residues long. For the CDR3, the DNA is TGTGCCAGCTCACCCCCTAGCGACCTCTCCTACGAGCAGTACTTC. Amino acid sequence: CASSPPSDLSYEQYF.

In its sample, this clonotype was seen a few times. The chain joins TRBV11-3 to TRBJ2-7, with D perhaps assigned TRBD1 or TRBD2 (5 bases each). The V end lost 11 bases, the J end lost 5 bases, and 19 bases lay between the germline ends. This CDR3 contains 13 residues. CDR1 is SGHNT and CDR2 is YENEEA in the germline V gene. The CDR3 here is CADSAGGRDEQYF. CDR3 in DNA: TGTGCCGACTCAGCTGGGGGTCGCGACGAGCAGTACTTC.

This clonotype appeared a few times. The chain recombines TRBV19 with TRBJ2-5; a possible D gene is TRBD2 (5 bases). Germline lookup yields CDR1 LNHDA and CDR2 SQIVND (reference sequence). V was clipped by 7 bases and J by 5 bases, with 14 bases between them. CDR3 length: 13 residues. The CDR3 sequence is CASKEVGRETQYF. CDR3 bases: TGTGCCAGTAAGGAGGTTGGAAGGGAGACCCAGTACTTC.

In this sample, this clonotype turned up many times. The chain recombines TRBV27 with TRBJ2-3, with TRBD2 as a possible D gene (5 bases). This CDR3 contains 16 residues. Trimming took off 6 bases at V and 2 bases at J, with 18 bases between the two ends. The germline V gene encodes CDR1 MNHEY and CDR2 SMNVEV (reference sequence). CDR3 sequence reads: CASSGLEGPYTDTQYF. Here the CDR3 DNA reads TGTGCCAGCAGCGGTTTAGAGGGCCCCTACACAGATACGCAGTATTTT.

A few counts support this clonotype. V gene TRBV24-1 combines with J gene TRBJ2-5, with 9 bases aligning to TRBD1. J gave up 2 bases and V 4 bases, and 7 bases lay outside the gene matches. From germline, CDR1 is KGHDR and CDR2 SFDVKD. This CDR3 contains 16 residues. The CDR3 DNA sequence: TGTGCCACCAGTGACCCCGGGACAGGGCGACAAGAGACCCAGTACTTC. As protein: CATSDPGTGRQETQYF.

This clonotype appeared a few times. The DNA of the CDR3 is TGTGCCAGCAGGGTGACTAGCGGGAGGGCCGGGGCTGGCGAGCAGTACTTC. Translated, it gives CASRVTSGRAGAGEQYF. This chain links TRBV2 with TRBJ2-7, with 14 bases fitting TRBD2. V lost 6 bases, J lost 6 bases, and 13 bases stayed unmatched. Germline V gene data show CDR1 as SNHLY and CDR2 as FYNNEI. This CDR3 is built from 17 residues.

The gene calls are TRBV28 and TRBJ2-7, with TRBD2 matching over 12 bases. Germline V CDR1 and CDR2: MDHEN, SYDVKM. The CDR3 has 15 amino acids. J gave up 3 bases and V 4 bases, and 4 bases lay outside the gene matches. The DNA of the CDR3 is TGTGCCAGCAGTTCCCCGGGACTAGCGGGCTACGAGCAGTACTTC. Encoded protein: CASSSPGLAGYEQYF.